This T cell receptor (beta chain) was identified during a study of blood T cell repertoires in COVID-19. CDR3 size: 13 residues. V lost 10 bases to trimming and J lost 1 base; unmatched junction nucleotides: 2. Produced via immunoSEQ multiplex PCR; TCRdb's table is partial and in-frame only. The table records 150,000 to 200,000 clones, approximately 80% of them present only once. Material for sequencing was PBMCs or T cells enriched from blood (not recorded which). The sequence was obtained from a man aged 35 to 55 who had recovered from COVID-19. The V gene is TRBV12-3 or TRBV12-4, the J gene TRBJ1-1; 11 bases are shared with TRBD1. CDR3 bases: TGTGCCACCGGGACAGGGGGGAACACTGAAGCTTTCTTT. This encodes CATGTGGNTEAFF.